The clone carrying this TCR beta chain was seen at least ten times. Antigen specificity is unknown. The sequenced template was cDNA made from the entire isolated RNA. Here immunoSEQ multiplex PCR was the method, and the copy in TCRdb shows in-frame clones only, minus some. The sample consists of around 150,000 clones, over 7.5% of them appearing once. This sample was taken from a study of beta chain features in type 1 diabetes. Whole-study context: The examined sorted cells totaled 107,917,701 across samples. The study's findings and limits: Across patients, naive, central memory and Treg TCRB repertoires exhibited apparently greater similarity than was observed across healthy donors.

With 2 bases clipped from V and 5 bases from J, the junction kept 5 bases outside the gene matches. Per the germline V gene, CDR1 is KGHSH and CDR2 is LQKENI. The CDR3 consists of 16 residues. This receptor was obtained from a young man in good health. Sequenced: central memory CD4+ T cells from blood. This chain uses TRBV18 with TRBJ2-1; 11 bases line up with TRBD2. The CDR3 coding sequence is TGTGCCAGCTCACCAGTTCGACTAGCGGGACACAATGAGCAGTTCTTC. Its protein is CASSPVRLAGHNEQFF.